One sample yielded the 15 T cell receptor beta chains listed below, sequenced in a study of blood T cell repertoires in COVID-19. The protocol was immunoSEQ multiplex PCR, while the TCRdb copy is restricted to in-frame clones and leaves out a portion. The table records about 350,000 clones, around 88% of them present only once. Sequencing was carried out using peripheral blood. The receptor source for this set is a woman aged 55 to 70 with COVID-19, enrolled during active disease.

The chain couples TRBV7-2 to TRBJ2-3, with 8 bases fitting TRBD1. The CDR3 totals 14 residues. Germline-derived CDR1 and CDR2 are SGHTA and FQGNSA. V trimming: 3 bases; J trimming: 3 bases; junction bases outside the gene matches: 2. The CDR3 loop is CASSFYRGTDTQYF. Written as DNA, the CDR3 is TGTGCCAGCAGCTTCTACAGGGGGACAGATACGCAGTATTTT.

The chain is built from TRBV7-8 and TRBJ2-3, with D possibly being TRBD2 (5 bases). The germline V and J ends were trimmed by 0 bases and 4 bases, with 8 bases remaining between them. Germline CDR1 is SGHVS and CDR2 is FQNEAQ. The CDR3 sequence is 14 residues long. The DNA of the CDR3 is TGTGCCAGCAGCTTAGCGCCGGGGTCAGATACGCAGTATTTT. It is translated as CASSLAPGSDTQYF. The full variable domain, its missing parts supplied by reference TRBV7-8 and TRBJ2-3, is GAGVSQSPRYKVAKRGQDVALRCDPISGHVSLFWYQQALGQGPEFLTYFQNEAQLDKSGLPSDRFFAERPEGSVSTLKIQRTQQEDSAVYLCASSLAPGSDTQYFGPGTRLTVL.

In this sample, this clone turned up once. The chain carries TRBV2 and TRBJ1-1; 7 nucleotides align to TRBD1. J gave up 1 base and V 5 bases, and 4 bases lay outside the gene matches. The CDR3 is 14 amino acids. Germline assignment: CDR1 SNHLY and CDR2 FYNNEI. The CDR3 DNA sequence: TGTGCCAGCAGTCCAAGGACAGGGAACACTGAAGCTTTCTTT. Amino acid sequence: CASSPRTGNTEAFF.

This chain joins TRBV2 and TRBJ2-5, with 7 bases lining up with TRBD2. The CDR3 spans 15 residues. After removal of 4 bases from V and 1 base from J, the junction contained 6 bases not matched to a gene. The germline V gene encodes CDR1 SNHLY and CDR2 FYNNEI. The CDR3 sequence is CASSVSGDSQETQYF. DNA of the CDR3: TGTGCCAGCAGTGTAAGCGGGGACTCCCAAGAGACCCAGTACTTC.

The CDR3 DNA is TGTGCCAGCAGCGTTAACCCGACAAGTTCCTACGAGCAGTACTTC. It is translated as CASSVNPTSSYEQYF. V and J are TRBV7-3 and TRBJ2-7; D gene unclear. V lost 5 bases and J lost 1, with 15 bases in between. In germline, CDR1 is SGHTA, CDR2 FQGTGA. This CDR3 contains 15 residues.

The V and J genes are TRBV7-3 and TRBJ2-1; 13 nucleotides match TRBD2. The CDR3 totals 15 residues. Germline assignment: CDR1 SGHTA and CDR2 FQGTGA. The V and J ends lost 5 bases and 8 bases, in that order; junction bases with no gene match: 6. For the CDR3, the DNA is TGTGCCAGCAGCCTACTAGCGGGGGGGCCCGATGAGCAGTTCTTC. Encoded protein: CASSLLAGGPDEQFF. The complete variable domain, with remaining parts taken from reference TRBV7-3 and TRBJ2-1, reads GAGVSQTPSNKVTEKGKYVELRCDPISGHTALYWYRQSLGQGPEFLIYFQGTGAADDSGLPNDRFFAVRPEGSVSTLKIQRTERGDSAVYLCASSLLAGGPDEQFFGPGTRLTVL.

CDR3 DNA sequence: TGTGCCAGCAGCTTAGGGACTAGCGGGGGGGCACTCTCCTACGAGCAGTACTTC. This encodes CASSLGTSGGALSYEQYF. The rearrangement joins TRBV7-9 to TRBJ2-7; TRBD2 matches 15 bases. V was pared by 1 base and J by 0 bases, with 4 bases of the junction left unmatched. The CDR3 covers 18 residues. Germline CDR1 reads SEHNR; CDR2 reads FQNEAQ (reference sequence).

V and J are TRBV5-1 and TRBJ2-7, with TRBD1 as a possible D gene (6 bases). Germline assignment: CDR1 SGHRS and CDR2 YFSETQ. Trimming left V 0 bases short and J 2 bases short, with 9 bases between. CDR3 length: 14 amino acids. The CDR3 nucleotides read TGCGCCAGCAGCTTGGACAGGGACACCTACGAGCAGTACTTC. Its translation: CASSLDRDTYEQYF.

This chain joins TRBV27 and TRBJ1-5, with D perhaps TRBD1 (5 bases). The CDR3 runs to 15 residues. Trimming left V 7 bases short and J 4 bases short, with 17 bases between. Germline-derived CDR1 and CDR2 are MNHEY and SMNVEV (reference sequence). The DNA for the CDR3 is TGTGCCAGCACCCGGGTCGGGGGGAGTAATCAGCCCCAGCATTTT. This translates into CASTRVGGSNQPQHF.

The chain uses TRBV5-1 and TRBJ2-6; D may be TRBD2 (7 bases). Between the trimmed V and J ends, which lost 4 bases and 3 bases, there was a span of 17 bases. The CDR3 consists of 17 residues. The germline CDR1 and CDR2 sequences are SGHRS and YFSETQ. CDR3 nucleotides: TGCGCCAGCAGCCCCCTGGGCGGGGGCGGTGGGGCCAACGTCCTGACTTTC. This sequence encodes CASSPLGGGGGANVLTF.

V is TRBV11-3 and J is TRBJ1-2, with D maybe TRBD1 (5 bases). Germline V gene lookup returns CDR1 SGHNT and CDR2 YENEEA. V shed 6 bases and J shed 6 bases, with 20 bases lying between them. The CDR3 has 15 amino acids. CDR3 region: CASSLGVGGMDGYTF. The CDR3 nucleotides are TGTGCCAGCAGTCTAGGGGTTGGAGGGATGGATGGCTACACCTTC.

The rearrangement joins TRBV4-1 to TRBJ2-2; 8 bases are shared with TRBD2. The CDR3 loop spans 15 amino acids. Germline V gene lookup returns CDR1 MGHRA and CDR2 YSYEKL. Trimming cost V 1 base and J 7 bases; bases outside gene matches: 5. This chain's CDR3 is CASSQVRLAIGELFF. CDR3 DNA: TGCGCCAGCAGCCAAGTGCGACTAGCGATCGGGGAGCTGTTTTTT.

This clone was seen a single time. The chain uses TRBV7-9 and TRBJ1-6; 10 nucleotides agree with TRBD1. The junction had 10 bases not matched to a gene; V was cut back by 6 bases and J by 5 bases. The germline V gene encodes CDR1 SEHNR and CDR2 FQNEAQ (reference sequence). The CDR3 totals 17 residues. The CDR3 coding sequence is TGTGCCAGCAGTCCTTGGCCTGGGACAGGGGATAATTCACCCCTCCACTTT. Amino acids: CASSPWPGTGDNSPLHF.

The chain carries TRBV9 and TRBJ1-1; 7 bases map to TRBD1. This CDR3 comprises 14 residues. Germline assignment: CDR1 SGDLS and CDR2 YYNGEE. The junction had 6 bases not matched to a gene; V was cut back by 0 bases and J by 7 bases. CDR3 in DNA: TGTGCCAGCAGCGTAGCGGACAGGCTTGGTGAAGCTTTCTTT. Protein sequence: CASSVADRLGEAFF.

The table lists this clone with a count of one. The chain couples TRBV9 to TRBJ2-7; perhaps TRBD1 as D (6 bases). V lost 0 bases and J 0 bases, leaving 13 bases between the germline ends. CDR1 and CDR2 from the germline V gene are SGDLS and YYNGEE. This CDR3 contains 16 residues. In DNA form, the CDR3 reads TGTGCCAGCAGCGTAGCCCGGGACACGAGCTCCTACGAGCAGTACTTC. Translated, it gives CASSVARDTSSYEQYF.